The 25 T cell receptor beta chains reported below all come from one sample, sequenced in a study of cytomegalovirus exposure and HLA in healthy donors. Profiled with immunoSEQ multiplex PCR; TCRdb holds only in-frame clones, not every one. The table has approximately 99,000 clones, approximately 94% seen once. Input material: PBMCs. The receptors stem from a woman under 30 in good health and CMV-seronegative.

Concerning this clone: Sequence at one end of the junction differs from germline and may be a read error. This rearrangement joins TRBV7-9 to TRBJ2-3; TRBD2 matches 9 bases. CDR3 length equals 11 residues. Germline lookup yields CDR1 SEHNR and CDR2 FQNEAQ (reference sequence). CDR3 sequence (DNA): TGTGCCACCCTGGGACTAGCCCCCGCCAATTTT. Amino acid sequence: CATLGLAPANF.

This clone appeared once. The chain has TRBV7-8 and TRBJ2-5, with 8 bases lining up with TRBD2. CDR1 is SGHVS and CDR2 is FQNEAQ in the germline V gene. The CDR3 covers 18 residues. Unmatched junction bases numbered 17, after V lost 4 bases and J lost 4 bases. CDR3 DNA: TGTGCCAGCAGCTCGCCCCAGGCGGGGGGACCCGCCCCAGAGACCCAGTACTTC. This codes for CASSSPQAGGPAPETQYF.

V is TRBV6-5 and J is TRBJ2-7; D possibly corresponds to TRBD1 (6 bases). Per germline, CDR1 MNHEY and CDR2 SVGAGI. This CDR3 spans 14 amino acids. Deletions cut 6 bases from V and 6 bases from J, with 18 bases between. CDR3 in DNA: TGTGCCAGCAGAGACAGGCGGTCGAGGGCCGAGCAGTACTTC. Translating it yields CASRDRRSRAEQYF.

CDR3 nucleotides: TGTGCCAGCAGCTTAGCGGGGACTAGCGGGAGCTACAATGAGCAGTTCTTC. Its translation: CASSLAGTSGSYNEQFF. The genes are TRBV7-6 and TRBJ2-1; TRBD2 agrees at 14 bases. Losses at the gene ends were 0 bases for V and 3 bases for J; bases not matched to a gene: 1. Germline CDR1 SGHVS, CDR2 FNYEAQ. CDR3 size: 17 residues. Looking up the rest from reference TRBV7-6 and TRBJ2-1 gives the full variable domain: GAGVSQSPRYKVTKRGQDVALRCDPISGHVSLYWYRQALGQGPEFLTYFNYEAQQDKSGLPNDRFSAERPEGSISTLTIQRTEQRDSAMYRCASSLAGTSGSYNEQFFGPGTRLTVL.

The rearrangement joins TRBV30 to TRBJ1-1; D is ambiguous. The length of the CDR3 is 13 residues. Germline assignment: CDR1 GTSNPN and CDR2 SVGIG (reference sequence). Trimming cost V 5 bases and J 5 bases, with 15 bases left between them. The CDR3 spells CAWSRVLGTEAFF. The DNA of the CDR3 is TGTGCCTGGTCCCGGGTTTTAGGTACTGAAGCTTTCTTT.

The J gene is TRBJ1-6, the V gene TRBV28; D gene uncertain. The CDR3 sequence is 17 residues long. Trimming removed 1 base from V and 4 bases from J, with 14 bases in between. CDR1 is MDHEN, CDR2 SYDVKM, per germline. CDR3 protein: CASSLYERVGYNSPLHF. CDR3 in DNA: TGTGCCAGCAGTTTATATGAGAGGGTAGGATATAATTCACCCCTCCACTTT.

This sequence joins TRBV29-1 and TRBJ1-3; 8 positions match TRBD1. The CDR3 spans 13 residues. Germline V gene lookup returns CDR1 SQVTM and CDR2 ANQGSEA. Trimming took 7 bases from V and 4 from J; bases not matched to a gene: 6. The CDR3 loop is CSAKDRVGNTIYF. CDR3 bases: TGCAGCGCTAAGGACAGGGTAGGAAACACCATATATTTT.

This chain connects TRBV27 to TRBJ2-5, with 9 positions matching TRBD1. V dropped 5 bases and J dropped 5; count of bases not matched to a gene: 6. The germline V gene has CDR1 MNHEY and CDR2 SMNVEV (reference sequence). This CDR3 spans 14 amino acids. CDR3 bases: TGTGCCAGCAGTGGACAGGGGAGGTGGGAGACCCAGTACTTC. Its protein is CASSGQGRWETQYF.

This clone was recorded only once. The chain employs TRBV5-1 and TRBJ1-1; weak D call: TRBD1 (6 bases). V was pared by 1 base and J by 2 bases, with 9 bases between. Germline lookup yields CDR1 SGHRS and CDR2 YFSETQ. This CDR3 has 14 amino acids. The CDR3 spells CASSLTGLNTEAFF. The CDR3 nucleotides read TGCGCCAGCAGCTTGACAGGGCTTAACACTGAAGCTTTCTTT.

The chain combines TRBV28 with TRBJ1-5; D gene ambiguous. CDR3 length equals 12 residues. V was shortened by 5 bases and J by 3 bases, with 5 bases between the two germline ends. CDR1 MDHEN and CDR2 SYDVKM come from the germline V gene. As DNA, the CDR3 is TGTGCCAGCAGTGCGTCCAATCAGCCCCAGCATTTT. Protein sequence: CASSASNQPQHF.

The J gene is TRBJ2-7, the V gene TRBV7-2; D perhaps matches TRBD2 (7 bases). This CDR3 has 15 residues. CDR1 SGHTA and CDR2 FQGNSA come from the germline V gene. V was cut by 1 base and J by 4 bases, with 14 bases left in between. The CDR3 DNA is TGTGCCAGCAGCTTAGTCGTCGGGGGGCGATACGAGCAGTACTTC. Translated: CASSLVVGGRYEQYF.

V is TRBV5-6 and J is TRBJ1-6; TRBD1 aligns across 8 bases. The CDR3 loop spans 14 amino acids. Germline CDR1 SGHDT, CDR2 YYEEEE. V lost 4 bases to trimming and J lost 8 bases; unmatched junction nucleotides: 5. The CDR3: CASSEDRVYSPLHF. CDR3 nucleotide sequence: TGTGCCAGCAGCGAGGACAGGGTCTATTCACCCCTCCACTTT.

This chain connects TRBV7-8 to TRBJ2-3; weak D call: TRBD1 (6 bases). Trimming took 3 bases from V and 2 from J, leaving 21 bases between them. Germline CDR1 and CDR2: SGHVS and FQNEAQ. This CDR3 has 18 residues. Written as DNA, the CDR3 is TGTGCCAGCAGCTTCTTCGCCCAGGGACAAACTAACACAGATACGCAGTATTTT. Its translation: CASSFFAQGQTNTDTQYF. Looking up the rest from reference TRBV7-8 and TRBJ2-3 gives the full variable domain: GAGVSQSPRYKVAKRGQDVALRCDPISGHVSLFWYQQALGQGPEFLTYFQNEAQLDKSGLPSDRFFAERPEGSVSTLKIQRTQQEDSAVYLCASSFFAQGQTNTDTQYFGPGTRLTVL.

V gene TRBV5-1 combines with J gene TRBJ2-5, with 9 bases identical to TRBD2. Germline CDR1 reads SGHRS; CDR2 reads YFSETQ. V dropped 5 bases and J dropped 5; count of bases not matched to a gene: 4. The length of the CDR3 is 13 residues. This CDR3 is CASRRGGVETQYF. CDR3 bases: TGCGCCAGCAGGCGGGGGGGCGTGGAGACCCAGTACTTC.

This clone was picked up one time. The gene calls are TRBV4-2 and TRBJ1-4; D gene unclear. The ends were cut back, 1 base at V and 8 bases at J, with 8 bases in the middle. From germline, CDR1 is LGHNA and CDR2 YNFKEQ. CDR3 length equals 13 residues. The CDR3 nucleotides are TGTGCCAGCAGCCAAGTCCCGAGGGAAAAACTGTTTTTT. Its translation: CASSQVPREKLFF.

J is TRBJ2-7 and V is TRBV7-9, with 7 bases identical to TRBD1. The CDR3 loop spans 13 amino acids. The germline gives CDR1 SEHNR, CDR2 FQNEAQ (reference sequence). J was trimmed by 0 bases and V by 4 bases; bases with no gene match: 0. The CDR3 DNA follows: TGTGCCAGCAGCTGGGACAGCTCCTACGAGCAGTACTTC. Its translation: CASSWDSSYEQYF. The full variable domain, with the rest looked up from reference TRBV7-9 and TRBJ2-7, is DTGVSQNPRHKITKRGQNVTFRCDPISEHNRLYWYRQTLGQGPEFLTYFQNEAQLEKSRLLSDRFSAERPKGSFSTLEIQRTEQGDSAMYLCASSWDSSYEQYFGPGTRLTVT.

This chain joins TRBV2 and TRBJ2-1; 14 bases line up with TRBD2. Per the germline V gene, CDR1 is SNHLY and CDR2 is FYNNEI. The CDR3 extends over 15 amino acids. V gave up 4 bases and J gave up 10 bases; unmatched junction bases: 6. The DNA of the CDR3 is TGTGCCAGCAGTGGGACGACTAGCGGGGGGGCCGAGCAGTTCTTC. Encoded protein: CASSGTTSGGAEQFF.

The CDR3 loop is CASSLDQYEQYF. CDR3 nucleotide sequence: TGTGCCAGCAGCTTAGACCAATACGAGCAGTACTTC. The chain joins TRBV11-2 to TRBJ2-7; D is unclear. CDR3 size: 12 residues. Per the germline V gene, CDR1 is SGHAT and CDR2 is FQNNGV. V was cut by 0 bases and J by 4 bases, with 4 bases left in between.

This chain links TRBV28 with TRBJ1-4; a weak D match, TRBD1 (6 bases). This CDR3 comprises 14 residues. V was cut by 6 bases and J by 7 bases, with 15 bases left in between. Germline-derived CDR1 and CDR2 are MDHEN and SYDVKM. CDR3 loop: CASSAPTGTEKLFF. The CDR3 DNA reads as TGTGCCAGCAGCGCTCCAACAGGGACTGAAAAACTGTTTTTT.

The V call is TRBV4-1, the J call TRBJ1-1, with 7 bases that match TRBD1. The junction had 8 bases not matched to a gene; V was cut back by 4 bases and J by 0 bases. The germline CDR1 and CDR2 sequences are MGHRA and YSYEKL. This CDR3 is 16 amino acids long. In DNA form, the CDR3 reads TGCGCCAGCAGCCCCCGGACAGGCCTCATGAACACTGAAGCTTTCTTT. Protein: CASSPRTGLMNTEAFF.

For the CDR3, the DNA is TGCGCCAGCAGCCAAGATCCTTCTCAGCCCCAGCATTTT. Protein: CASSQDPSQPQHF. This chain connects TRBV4-3 to TRBJ1-5, with D unresolved. Trimming left V 0 bases short and J 6 bases short, with 6 bases between. The CDR3 contains 13 residues. Germline CDR1 is LGHNA and CDR2 is YSLEER.

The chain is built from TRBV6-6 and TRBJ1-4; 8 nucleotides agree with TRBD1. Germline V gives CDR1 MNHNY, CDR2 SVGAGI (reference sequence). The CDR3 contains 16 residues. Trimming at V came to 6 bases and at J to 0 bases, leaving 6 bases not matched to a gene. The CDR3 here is CASRSRGLSTNEKLFF. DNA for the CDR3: TGTGCCAGCAGGTCCAGGGGGCTCTCAACTAATGAAAAACTGTTTTTT.

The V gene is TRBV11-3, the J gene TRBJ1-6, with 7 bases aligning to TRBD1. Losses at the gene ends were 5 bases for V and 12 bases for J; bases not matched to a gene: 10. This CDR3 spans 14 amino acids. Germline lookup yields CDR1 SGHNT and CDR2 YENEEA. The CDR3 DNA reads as TGTGCCAGCAGCGCGGGACAGTTGAGAAGACCCCTCCACTTT. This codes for CASSAGQLRRPLHF.

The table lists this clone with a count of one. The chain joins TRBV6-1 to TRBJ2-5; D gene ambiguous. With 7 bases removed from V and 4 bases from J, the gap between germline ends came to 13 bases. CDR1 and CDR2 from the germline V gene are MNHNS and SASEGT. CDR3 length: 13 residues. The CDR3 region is CASTEAGGETQYF. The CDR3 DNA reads TGTGCCAGCACCGAGGCTGGCGGAGAGACCCAGTACTTC.

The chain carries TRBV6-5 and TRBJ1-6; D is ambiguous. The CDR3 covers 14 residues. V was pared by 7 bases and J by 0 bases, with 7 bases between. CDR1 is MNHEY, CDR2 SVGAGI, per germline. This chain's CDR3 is CASTTSSYNSPLHF. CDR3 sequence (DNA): TGTGCCAGCACCACCAGCTCCTATAATTCACCCCTCCACTTT.